This T cell receptor (beta chain) was retrieved from a study of T cells after yellow fever vaccination. Findings of the study overall: Peaking on day 5 versus 15, the secondary response was faster but weaker.

TCRdb independently ran MiXCR on the 5' RACE reads; one entry per CDR3 protein. The sample consists of roughly 330,000 distinct CDR3 sequences, 3% to 4.5% of them appearing once. This clonotype has only a few counts. No antigen is known for it. Germline lookup yields CDR1 MRHNA and CDR2 SNTAGT. The CDR3 is 17 amino acids. Trimming pared 6 bases from V and 4 bases from J, leaving 22 bases between. This sequence joins TRBV6-4 and TRBJ1-5, with a weak D call TRBD1 (5 bases). This receptor was taken from a man younger than 30 who received the YFV17D yellow fever vaccine. The sample here was PBMCs, taken 5 days after the yellow fever booster vaccination. This CDR3 reads CASRAGTGEGDNQPQHF. Here the CDR3 DNA reads TGTGCCAGCAGGGCCGGTACAGGTGAAGGGGATAATCAGCCCCAGCATTTT.